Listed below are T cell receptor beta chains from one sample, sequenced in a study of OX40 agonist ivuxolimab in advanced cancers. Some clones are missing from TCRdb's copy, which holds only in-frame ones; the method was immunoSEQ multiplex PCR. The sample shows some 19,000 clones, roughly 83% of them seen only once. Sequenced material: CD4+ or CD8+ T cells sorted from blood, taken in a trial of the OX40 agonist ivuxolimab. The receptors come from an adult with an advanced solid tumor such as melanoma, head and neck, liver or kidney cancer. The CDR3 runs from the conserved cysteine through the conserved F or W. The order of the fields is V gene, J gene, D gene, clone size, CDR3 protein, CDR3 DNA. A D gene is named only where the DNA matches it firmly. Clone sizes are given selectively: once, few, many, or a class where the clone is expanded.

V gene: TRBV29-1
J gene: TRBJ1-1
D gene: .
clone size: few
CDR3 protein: CSVGRGNTEAFF
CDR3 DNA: TGCAGCGTGGGGCGGGGGAACACTGAAGCTTTCTTT

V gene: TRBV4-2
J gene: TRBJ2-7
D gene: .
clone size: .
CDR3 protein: CASSQDTLYEQYF
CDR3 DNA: TGTGCCAGCAGCCAAGACACCTTGTACGAGCAGTACTTC

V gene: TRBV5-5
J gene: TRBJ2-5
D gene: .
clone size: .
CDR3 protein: CASSLELASETQYF
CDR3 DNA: TGTGCCAGCAGCTTGGAACTAGCCTCCGAGACCCAGTACTTC

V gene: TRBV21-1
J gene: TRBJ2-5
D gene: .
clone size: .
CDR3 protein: CASSKGAGKETQYF
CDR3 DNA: TGTGCCAGCAGCAAGGGGGCGGGAAAAGAGACCCAGTACTTC

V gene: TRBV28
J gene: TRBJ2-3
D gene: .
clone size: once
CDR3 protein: CASTPAGREDTQYF
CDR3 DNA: TGTGCCAGCACCCCGGCAGGCCGGGAAGATACGCAGTATTTT

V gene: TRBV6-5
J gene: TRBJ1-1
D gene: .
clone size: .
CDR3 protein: CASSSARWRTEAFF
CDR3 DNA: TGTGCCAGCAGTTCCGCCAGATGGAGGACTGAAGCTTTCTTT

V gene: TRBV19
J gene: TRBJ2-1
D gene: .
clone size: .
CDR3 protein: CASSIALGLGEQFF
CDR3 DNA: TGTGCCAGTAGTATCGCACTCGGCCTCGGTGAGCAGTTCTTC

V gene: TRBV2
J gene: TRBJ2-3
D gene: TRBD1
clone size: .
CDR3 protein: CASSRTGWGDTQYF
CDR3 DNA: TGTGCCAGCAGCCGGACAGGGTGGGGAGATACGCAGTATTTT

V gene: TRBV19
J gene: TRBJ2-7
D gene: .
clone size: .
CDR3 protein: CASSIAAGNYEQYF
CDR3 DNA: TGTGCCAGTAGTATAGCGGCGGGAAACTACGAGCAGTACTTC

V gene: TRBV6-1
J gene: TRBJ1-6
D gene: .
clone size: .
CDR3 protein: CASSLGTQPPLHF
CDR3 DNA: TGTGCCAGCAGTCTGGGGACCCAACCACCCCTCCACTTT

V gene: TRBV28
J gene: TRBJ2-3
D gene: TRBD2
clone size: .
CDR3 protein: CASTPLRELADTQYF
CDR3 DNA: TGTGCCAGCACCCCCTTGCGGGAGTTAGCAGATACGCAGTATTTT

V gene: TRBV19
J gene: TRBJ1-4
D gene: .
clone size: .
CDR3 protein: CASSTSGRATNEKLFF
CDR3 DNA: TGTGCCAGTAGTACCTCTGGCAGGGCAACTAATGAAAAACTGTTTTTT

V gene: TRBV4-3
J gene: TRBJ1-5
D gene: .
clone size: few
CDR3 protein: CASSPEQGLQPQHF
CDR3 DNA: TGCGCCAGCAGCCCTGAACAGGGTTTACAGCCCCAGCATTTT

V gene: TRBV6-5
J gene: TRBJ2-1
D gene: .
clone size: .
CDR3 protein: CASSYLGQEQFF
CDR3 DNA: TGTGCCAGCAGTTACCTAGGACAGGAGCAGTTCTTC

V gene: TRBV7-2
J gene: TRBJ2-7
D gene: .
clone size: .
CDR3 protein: CASSPGWASGREQYF
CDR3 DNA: TGTGCCAGCAGTCCAGGGTGGGCCTCCGGCAGAGAGCAGTACTTC

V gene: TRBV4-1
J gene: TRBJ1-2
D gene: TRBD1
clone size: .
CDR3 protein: CASSQDSSRPGGYGYTF
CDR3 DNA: TGCGCCAGCAGCCAAGACTCGAGCCGGCCAGGGGGCTATGGCTACACCTTC

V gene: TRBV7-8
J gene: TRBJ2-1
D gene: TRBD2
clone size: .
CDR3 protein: CASSWGGNEQFF
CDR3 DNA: TGTGCCAGCAGCTGGGGGGGAAATGAGCAGTTCTTC

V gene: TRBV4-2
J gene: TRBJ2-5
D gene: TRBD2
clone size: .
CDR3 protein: CASSQGHLAGVGGETQYF
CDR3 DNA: TGTGCCAGCAGCCAAGGCCACCTAGCGGGAGTTGGGGGAGAGACCCAGTACTTC

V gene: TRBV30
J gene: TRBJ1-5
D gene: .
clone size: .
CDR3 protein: CAWSPPRGRGQPQHF
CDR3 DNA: TGTGCCTGGAGCCCCCCCCGGGGTCGTGGTCAGCCCCAGCATTTT

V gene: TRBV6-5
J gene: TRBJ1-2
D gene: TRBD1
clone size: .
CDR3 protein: CASKAGGSYGYTF
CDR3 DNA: TGTGCCAGCAAGGCAGGGGGATCCTATGGCTACACCTTC

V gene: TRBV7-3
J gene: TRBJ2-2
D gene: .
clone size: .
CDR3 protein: CASSPQNLVRTGGYTGELFF
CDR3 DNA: TGTGCCAGCAGCCCGCAGAACTTAGTCAGAACAGGCGGGTACACCGGGGAGCTGTTTTTT

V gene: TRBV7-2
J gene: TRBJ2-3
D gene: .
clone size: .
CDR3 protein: CASSLEGQGWTDTQYF
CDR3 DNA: TGTGCCAGCAGCTTAGAGGGTCAGGGGTGGACAGATACGCAGTATTTT

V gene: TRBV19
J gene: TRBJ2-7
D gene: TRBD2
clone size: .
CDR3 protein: CASSSAGAPYEQYF
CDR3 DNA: TGTGCCAGTAGTTCAGCGGGAGCCCCCTACGAGCAGTACTTC

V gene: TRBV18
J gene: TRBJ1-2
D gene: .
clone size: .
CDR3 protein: CASSPPRAGTGGYTF
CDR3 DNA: TGTGCCAGCTCACCCCCGAGAGCGGGGACGGGAGGCTACACCTTC

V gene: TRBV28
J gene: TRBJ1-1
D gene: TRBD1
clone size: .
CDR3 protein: CASRFRDRVLNTEAFF
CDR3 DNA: TGTGCCAGCAGATTCCGGGACAGGGTTCTGAACACTGAAGCTTTCTTT

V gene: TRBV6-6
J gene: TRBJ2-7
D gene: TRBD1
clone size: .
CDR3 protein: CASSYSQGVNEQYF
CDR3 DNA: TGTGCCAGCAGTTACTCACAGGGGGTCAACGAGCAGTACTTC

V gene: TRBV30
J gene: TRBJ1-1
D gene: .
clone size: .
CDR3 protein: CAWSNRFEAFF
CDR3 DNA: TGTGCCTGGAGTAATCGGTTTGAAGCTTTCTTT

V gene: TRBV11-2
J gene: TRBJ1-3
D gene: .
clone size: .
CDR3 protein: CASSVNGGNTIYF
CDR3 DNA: TGTGCCAGCAGCGTGAACGGGGGAAACACCATATATTTT

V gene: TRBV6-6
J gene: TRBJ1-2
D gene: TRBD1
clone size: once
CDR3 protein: CASRHPGTGEGYGYTF
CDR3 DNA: TGTGCCAGCAGACATCCCGGGACAGGGGAGGGGTATGGCTACACCTTC

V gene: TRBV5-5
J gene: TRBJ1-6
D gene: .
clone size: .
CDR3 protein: CASSLESSYNSPLHF
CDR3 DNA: TGTGCCAGCAGCTTAGAGAGCTCCTATAATTCACCCCTCCACTTT

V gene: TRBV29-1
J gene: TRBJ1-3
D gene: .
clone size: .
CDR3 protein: CSVVGGSGNTIYF
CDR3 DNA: TGCAGCGTTGTTGGAGGCTCTGGAAACACCATATATTTT

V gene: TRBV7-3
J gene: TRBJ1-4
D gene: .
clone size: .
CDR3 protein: CASSQNRDPNNEKLFF
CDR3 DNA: TGTGCCAGCAGCCAGAACCGGGACCCCAATAATGAAAAACTGTTTTTT

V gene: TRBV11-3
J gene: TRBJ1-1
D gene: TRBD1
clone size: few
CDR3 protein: CASSSRGTANTEAFF
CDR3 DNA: TGTGCCAGCAGCTCGCGCGGGACAGCGAACACTGAAGCTTTCTTT

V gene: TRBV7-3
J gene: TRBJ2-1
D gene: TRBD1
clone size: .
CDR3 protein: CASSSGQLHNEQFF
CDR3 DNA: TGTGCCAGCAGCTCGGGACAGCTACACAATGAGCAGTTCTTC

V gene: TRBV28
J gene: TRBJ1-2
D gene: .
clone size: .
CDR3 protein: CASNGRHYGYTF
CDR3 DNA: TGTGCCAGCAACGGACGGCACTATGGCTACACCTTC

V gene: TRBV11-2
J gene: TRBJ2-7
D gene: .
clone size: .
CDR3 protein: CASSFNRAGYEQYF
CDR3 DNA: TGTGCCAGCAGCTTTAATAGGGCGGGATACGAGCAGTACTTC

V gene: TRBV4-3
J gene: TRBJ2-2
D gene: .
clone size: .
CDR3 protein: CASSQEGVIITGELFF
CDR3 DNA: TGCGCCAGCAGCCAAGAAGGGGTGATTATCACCGGGGAGCTGTTTTTT

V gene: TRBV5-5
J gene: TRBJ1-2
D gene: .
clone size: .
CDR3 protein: CASSLEAYSYGYTF
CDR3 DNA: TGTGCCAGCAGCTTGGAAGCCTATTCCTATGGCTACACCTTC

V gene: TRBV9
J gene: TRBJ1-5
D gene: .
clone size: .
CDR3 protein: CASSVGSANQPQHF
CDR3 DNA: TGTGCCAGCAGCGTGGGGAGTGCGAATCAGCCCCAGCATTTT

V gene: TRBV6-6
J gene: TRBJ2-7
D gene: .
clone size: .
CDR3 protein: CASSPKPYEQYF
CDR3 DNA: TGTGCCAGCAGCCCTAAACCCTACGAGCAGTACTTC

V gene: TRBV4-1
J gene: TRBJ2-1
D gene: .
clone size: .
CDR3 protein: CASSQGGGHSYNEQFF
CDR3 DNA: TGCGCCAGCAGCCAAGGGGGCGGCCACTCCTACAATGAGCAGTTCTTC

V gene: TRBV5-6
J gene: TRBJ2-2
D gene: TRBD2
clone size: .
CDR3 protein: CASSSGLATGELFF
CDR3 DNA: TGTGCCAGCAGCTCTGGACTAGCGACCGGGGAGCTGTTTTTT

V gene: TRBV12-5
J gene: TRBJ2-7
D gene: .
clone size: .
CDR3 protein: CASVVDYLGEQYF
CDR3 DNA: TGTGCTAGTGTTGTGGACTACCTCGGGGAGCAGTACTTC

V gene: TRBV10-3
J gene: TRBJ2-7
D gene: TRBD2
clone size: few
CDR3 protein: CAISDRGGENYYEQYF
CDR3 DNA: TGTGCCATCAGTGATCGGGGGGGAGAGAATTACTACGAGCAGTACTTC

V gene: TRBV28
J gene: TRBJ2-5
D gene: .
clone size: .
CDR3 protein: CASSFGAAETQYF
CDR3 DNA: TGTGCCAGCAGTTTTGGGGCGGCGGAGACCCAGTACTTC

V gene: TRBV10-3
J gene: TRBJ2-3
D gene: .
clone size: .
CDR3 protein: CAINPGGRTDTQYF
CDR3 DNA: TGTGCCATCAACCCTGGAGGCCGGACAGATACGCAGTATTTT

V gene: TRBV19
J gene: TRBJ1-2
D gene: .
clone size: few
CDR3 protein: CASSIAGTAAINGYTF
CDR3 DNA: TGTGCCAGTAGTATAGCAGGGACCGCAGCCATAAATGGCTACACCTTC

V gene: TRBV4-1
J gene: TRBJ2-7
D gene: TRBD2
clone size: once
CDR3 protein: CASSQDSSGRLTYEQYF
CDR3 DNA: TGCGCCAGCAGCCAAGATTCTAGCGGGAGGTTGACGTACGAGCAGTACTTC

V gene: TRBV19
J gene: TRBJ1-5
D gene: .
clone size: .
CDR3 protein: CASRMEGFGEHQPQHF
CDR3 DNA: TGTGCCAGCCGTATGGAGGGTTTTGGGGAACATCAGCCCCAGCATTTT

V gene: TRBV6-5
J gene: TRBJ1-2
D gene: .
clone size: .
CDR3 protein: CASSVDGPNYGYTF
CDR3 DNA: TGTGCCAGCAGTGTAGACGGGCCCAACTATGGCTACACCTTC

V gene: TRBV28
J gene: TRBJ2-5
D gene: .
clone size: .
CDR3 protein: CASSLPRGAQETQYF
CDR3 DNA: TGTGCCAGCAGTTTGCCCCGGGGTGCACAAGAGACCCAGTACTTC

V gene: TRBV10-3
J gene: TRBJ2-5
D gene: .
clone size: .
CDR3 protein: CAISESALSQETQYF
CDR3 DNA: TGTGCCATCAGTGAGTCAGCCCTGAGCCAAGAGACCCAGTACTTC

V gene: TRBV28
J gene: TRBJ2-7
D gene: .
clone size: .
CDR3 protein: CASGWEAYEQYF
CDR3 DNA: TGTGCCAGCGGGTGGGAGGCCTACGAGCAGTACTTC

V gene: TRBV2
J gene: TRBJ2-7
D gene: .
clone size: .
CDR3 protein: CASNGNVGQYF
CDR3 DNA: TGTGCCAGCAATGGAAATGTTGGGCAGTACTTC

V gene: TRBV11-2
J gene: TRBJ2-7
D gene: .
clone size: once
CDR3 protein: CASSFPVSYEQYF
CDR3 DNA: TGTGCCAGCAGCTTCCCTGTATCCTACGAGCAGTACTTC

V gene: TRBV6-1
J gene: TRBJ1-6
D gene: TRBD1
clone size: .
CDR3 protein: CASSLQGDNSPLHF
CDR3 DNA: TGTGCCAGCAGTTTACAGGGGGATAATTCACCCCTCCACTTT

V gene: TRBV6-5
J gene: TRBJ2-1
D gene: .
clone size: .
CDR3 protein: CASSYGLWYNEQFF
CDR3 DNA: TGTGCCAGCAGTTACGGGCTGTGGTACAATGAGCAGTTCTTC

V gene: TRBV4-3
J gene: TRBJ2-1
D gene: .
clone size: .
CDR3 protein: CASSPRPYEGDSYNEQFF
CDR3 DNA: TGCGCCAGCAGCCCCCGGCCTTACGAGGGGGACTCCTACAATGAGCAGTTCTTC

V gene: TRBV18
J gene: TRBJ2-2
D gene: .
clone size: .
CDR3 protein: CASSPPLYNTGELFF
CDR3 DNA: TGTGCCAGCTCACCACCATTGTATAACACCGGGGAGCTGTTTTTT

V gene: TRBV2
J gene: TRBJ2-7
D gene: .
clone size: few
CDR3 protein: CASSGSSNYEQYF
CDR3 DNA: TGTGCCAGCAGCGGGAGTTCTAACTACGAGCAGTACTTC